This T cell receptor (beta chain) appears in the sequencing data of a study of T cell repertoires in cytomegalovirus infection. Looking at the study overall: Indications of both CMV infection and matching HLA type were provided by public TCR beta signatures. Broader study findings: Totalled public TCR beta family frequency picked out people who carried CMV plus the relevant HLA.

A word on this clonotype: Its antigen is not identified.

TCRdb itself ran the reads through MiXCR, one entry per CDR3 protein. Here the sample spans approximately 110,000 distinct CDR3 sequences, roughly a third being singletons. This receptor was identified in a human donor in good health (CMV status not recorded). Some clones in this sample may be carry-over from other donors' samples. The sample was CD8+ T cells from cultured PBMCs, taken from culture after CMV antigen stimulation.

CDR3 sequence reads: CAYTGTAKNIQYF. The CDR3 DNA reads as TGTGCCTACACCGGGACAGCCAAAAACATTCAGTACTTC. The chain couples TRBV2 to TRBJ2-4; D may correspond to TRBD1 or TRBD2 (5 bases each). The CDR3 extends over 13 amino acids. V was pared by 11 bases and J by 0 bases, with 11 bases between. CDR1 SNHLY and CDR2 FYNNEI come from the germline V gene.